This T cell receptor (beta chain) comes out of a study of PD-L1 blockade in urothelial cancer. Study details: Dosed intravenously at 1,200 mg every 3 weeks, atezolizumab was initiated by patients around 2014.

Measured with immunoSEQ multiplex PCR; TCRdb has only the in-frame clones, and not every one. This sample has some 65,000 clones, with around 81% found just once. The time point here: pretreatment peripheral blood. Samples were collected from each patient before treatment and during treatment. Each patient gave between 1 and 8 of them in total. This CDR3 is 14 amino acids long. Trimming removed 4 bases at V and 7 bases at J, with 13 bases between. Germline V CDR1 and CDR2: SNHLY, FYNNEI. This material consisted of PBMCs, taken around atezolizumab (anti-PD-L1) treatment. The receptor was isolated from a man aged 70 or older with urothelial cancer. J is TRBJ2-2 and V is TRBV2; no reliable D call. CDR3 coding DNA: TGTGCCAGCAGTGCAGGTTCGCGTTTCGGGGAGCTGTTTTTT. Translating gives CASSAGSRFGELFF.